These 10 T cell receptor beta chains were sequenced from one sample in a study of blood T cell repertoires in COVID-19. Using immunoSEQ multiplex PCR, the repertoire was profiled, and TCRdb retains in-frame clones only, with some absent. The table has approximately 140,000 clones, approximately 90% seen once. Sequenced input: peripheral blood. The receptors were gathered from a human donor with COVID-19, enrolled during active disease. The donor label of this sample is uncertain.

V and J are TRBV4-1 and TRBJ2-7; no definite D call. CDR1 and CDR2 from the germline V gene are MGHRA and YSYEKL. The CDR3 runs to 15 residues. The ends were cut back, 3 bases at V and 9 bases at J, with 21 bases in the middle. The CDR3 sequence: CASSHPRGTVSGQYF. DNA for the CDR3: TGCGCCAGCAGCCACCCTCGAGGAACTGTCTCGGGGCAGTACTTC.

This chain links TRBV27 with TRBJ1-4; a weak D match, TRBD1 (6 bases). Trimming removed 10 bases from V and 0 bases from J, with 15 bases in between. This CDR3 region has 15 residues. Germline V gene data show CDR1 as MNHEY and CDR2 as SMNVEV (reference sequence). CDR3 coding DNA: TGTGCCATCCCTAGAGGGGGGGCAACTAATGAAAAACTGTTTTTT. Translating it yields CAIPRGGATNEKLFF. The whole variable domain, filled in from reference TRBV27 and TRBJ1-4, reads EAQVTQNPRYLITVTGKKLTVTCSQNMNHEYMSWYRQDPGLGLRQIYYSMNVEVTDKGDVPEGYKVSRKEKRNFPLILESPSPNQTSLYFCAIPRGGATNEKLFFGSGTQLSVL.

The chain uses TRBV24-1 and TRBJ1-6, with D maybe TRBD1 (6 bases). Germline CDR1 is KGHDR and CDR2 is SFDVKD. Deletions cut 4 bases from V and 10 bases from J, with 25 bases between. CDR3 length: 18 residues. For the CDR3, the DNA is TGTGCCACCAGTGACCCTCCCGTGGGACATCATGGGCGGTCACCCCTCCACTTT. Its protein product is CATSDPPVGHHGRSPLHF.

V usage is TRBV7-9 and J usage is TRBJ1-4; weak D call: TRBD1 (5 bases). Trimming left V 0 bases short and J 5 bases short, with 10 bases between. Germline CDR1 is SEHNR and CDR2 is FQNEAQ (reference sequence). The CDR3 has 15 residues. The CDR3 spells CASSLADQGNEKLFF. The CDR3 region has the DNA TGTGCCAGCAGCTTAGCCGATCAGGGAAATGAAAAACTGTTTTTT. Based on the CDR3 plus reference TRBV7-9 and TRBJ1-4, the full variable domain is DTGVSQNPRHKITKRGQNVTFRCDPISEHNRLYWYRQTLGQGPEFLTYFQNEAQLEKSRLLSDRFSAERPKGSFSTLEIQRTEQGDSAMYLCASSLADQGNEKLFFGSGTQLSVL.

V is TRBV27 and J is TRBJ2-3; 9 bases map to TRBD2. Germline V gives CDR1 MNHEY, CDR2 SMNVEV (reference sequence). This CDR3 has 19 amino acids. J was trimmed by 3 bases and V by 4 bases; bases with no gene match: 17. CDR3 DNA sequence: TGTGCCAGCAGTTCGCAAGGGAGGCAACTAGCGGGTATAACAGATACGCAGTATTTT. Translated, it gives CASSSQGRQLAGITDTQYF.

This chain links TRBV5-6 with TRBJ1-3; the match to TRBD1 covers 8 bases. This CDR3 has 18 residues. Germline V gene data show CDR1 as SGHDT and CDR2 as YYEEEE. Unmatched junction bases numbered 12, after V lost 4 bases and J lost 0 bases. The CDR3 bases are TGTGCCAGCAGCCTATCGTTTACAGGACAGGGCTCTGGAAACACCATATATTTT. It specifies CASSLSFTGQGSGNTIYF. Full variable domain (rest looked up from reference TRBV5-6 and TRBJ1-3): DAGVTQSPTHLIKTRGQQVTLRCSPKSGHDTVSWYQQALGQGPQFIFQYYEEEERQRGNFPDRFSGHQFPNYSSELNVNALLLGDSALYLCASSLSFTGQGSGNTIYFGEGSWLTVV.

This chain uses TRBV5-1 with TRBJ2-3, with TRBD2 matching over 10 bases. V was clipped by 0 bases and J by 2 bases; unmatched bases: 3. The CDR3 spans 16 residues. From germline, CDR1 is SGHRS and CDR2 YFSETQ. This CDR3 reads CASSLVSGGSTDTQYF. CDR3 bases: TGCGCCAGCAGCTTGGTTAGCGGGGGGTCCACAGATACGCAGTATTTT.

The genes are TRBV5-1 and TRBJ2-1; the D is unclear. The germline gives CDR1 SGHRS, CDR2 YFSETQ. CDR3 size: 13 residues. The ends were cut back, 4 bases at V and 4 bases at J, with 9 bases in the middle. DNA of the CDR3: TGCGCCAGCAGCGTCTACGAATACAATGAGCAGTTCTTC. Protein product: CASSVYEYNEQFF.

This rearrangement joins TRBV10-3 to TRBJ1-2, with a possible D match to TRBD1 (6 bases). Per the germline V gene, CDR1 is ENHRY and CDR2 is SYGVKD. Trimming removed 11 bases at V and 8 bases at J, with 27 bases between. The CDR3 is 15 amino acids. CDR3 nucleotides: TGTGCCGCCACCGGGGATACGGCAGGGGCGCGAGGCTACACCTTC. The encoded protein is CAATGDTAGARGYTF.

The V call is TRBV30, the J call TRBJ2-7; D might be TRBD1 (5 bases). Per the germline V gene, CDR1 is GTSNPN and CDR2 is SVGIG (reference sequence). This CDR3 spans 13 amino acids. Trimming shortened V by 8 bases and J by 0 bases, and 14 bases separated the two germline ends. As DNA, the CDR3 is TGTGCCGGGGCAGGGCCAGGCTCCTACGAGCAGTACTTC. It encodes CAGAGPGSYEQYF.